The 19 T cell receptor beta chains given below trace back to one sample, sequenced in a study of cytomegalovirus exposure and HLA in healthy donors. Sequenced by immunoSEQ multiplex PCR; TCRdb stores in-frame clones only, minus some. Here the sample spans about 66,000 clones, approximately 97% being singletons. The sequencing sample was made of PBMCs. Receptor source: a young woman in good health and CMV-seropositive.

The chain couples TRBV6-1 to TRBJ2-7; 10 bases agree with TRBD1. The CDR3 extends over 14 amino acids. J lost 3 bases, V lost 4 bases, and 3 bases had no gene match. Germline V gene data show CDR1 as MNHNS and CDR2 as SASEGT. This CDR3 reads CASSVDRGHYEQYF. Here the CDR3 DNA reads TGTGCCAGCAGTGTAGACAGGGGGCACTACGAGCAGTACTTC.

The chain is built from TRBV6-1 and TRBJ2-2; the match to TRBD1 covers 7 bases. The CDR3 has 14 residues. Germline CDR1 MNHNS, CDR2 SASEGT. After removal of 5 bases from V and 5 bases from J, the junction contained 5 bases not matched to a gene. CDR3 sequence: CASSWTGVTGELFF. DNA of the CDR3: TGTGCCAGCAGTTGGACAGGAGTTACCGGGGAGCTGTTTTTT.

This chain uses TRBV6-4 with TRBJ1-1; D is unclear. Trimming removed 5 bases at V and 1 base at J, with 8 bases between. Per the germline V gene, CDR1 is MRHNA and CDR2 is SNTAGT. This CDR3 comprises 13 residues. The CDR3, as DNA: TGTGCCAGCAGTATGCGGGAGAACACTGAAGCTTTCTTT. Translation gives CASSMRENTEAFF.

This clone has only one observation. The J gene is TRBJ2-5, the V gene TRBV27, with TRBD2 matching 10 bases. Germline V gives CDR1 MNHEY, CDR2 SMNVEV (reference sequence). V trimming: 5 bases; J trimming: 3 bases; junction bases outside the gene matches: 6. This CDR3 region has 15 residues. Here the CDR3 DNA reads TGTGCCAGCAGTCCAAGACTAGCGGGTAAAGAGACCCAGTACTTC. It translates to CASSPRLAGKETQYF.

The J gene is TRBJ2-5, the V gene TRBV29-1, with D unclear. Germline CDR1 SQVTM, CDR2 ANQGSEA. Trimming cost V 4 bases and J 5 bases, with 8 bases left between them. The CDR3 spans 11 residues. The CDR3 DNA reads TGCAGCGTTGGAGGTTCGGAGACCCAGTACTTC. It is translated as CSVGGSETQYF.

The J gene is TRBJ2-7, the V gene TRBV6-1; TRBD2 matches at 7 bases. Per the germline V gene, CDR1 is MNHNS and CDR2 is SASEGT. V lost 1 base and J lost 0; bases outside the gene matches: 3. CDR3 size: 15 residues. CDR3 region: CASSEEGGSSYEQYF. The CDR3 DNA reads as TGTGCCAGCAGTGAAGAGGGAGGGAGCTCCTACGAGCAGTACTTC.

In this sample, this clone turned up once. V usage is TRBV15 and J usage is TRBJ1-1, with D hard to call. Per germline, CDR1 LNHNV and CDR2 YYDKDF (reference sequence). The V and J ends lost 0 bases and 1 base respectively, with 12 bases between them. CDR3 length: 16 amino acids. The CDR3 nucleotides read TGTGCCACCAGCAGAGATTTGGGAGAATGGAACACTGAAGCTTTCTTT. Translated: CATSRDLGEWNTEAFF. Together with reference TRBV15 and TRBJ1-1, the CDR3 gives the full variable domain: DAMVIQNPRYQVTQFGKPVTLSCSQTLNHNVMYWYQQKSSQAPKLLFHYYDKDFNNEADTPDNFQSRRPNTSFCFLDIRSPGLGDTAMYLCATSRDLGEWNTEAFFGQGTRLTVV.

The V and J genes are TRBV4-2 and TRBJ2-2, with 10 positions matching TRBD1. Losses at the gene ends were 4 bases for V and 5 bases for J; bases not matched to a gene: 7. CDR3 length: 16 residues. CDR1 is LGHNA, CDR2 YNFKEQ, per germline. CDR3 region: CASSLKWTGGTGELFF. CDR3 nucleotides: TGTGCCAGCAGCCTCAAGTGGACAGGGGGAACCGGGGAGCTGTTTTTT.

V gene TRBV19 combines with J gene TRBJ2-2; the match to TRBD2 covers 16 bases. Germline V gene sequence: CDR1 LNHDA, CDR2 SQIVND (reference sequence). The CDR3 is 16 amino acids. V lost 10 bases, J lost 4 bases, and 6 bases stayed unmatched. This CDR3 reads CATGTSGRVATGELFF. The CDR3 DNA is TGTGCCACTGGGACTAGCGGGAGGGTAGCCACCGGGGAGCTGTTTTTT.

The chain has TRBV2 and TRBJ1-5; D is unclear. With 2 bases removed from V and 4 bases from J, the gap between germline ends came to 12 bases. CDR3 length: 15 amino acids. The V gene's germline CDR1 is SNHLY and CDR2 FYNNEI. The CDR3 nucleotides are TGTGCCAGCAGTGAACTGAGGCCGGGAAATCAGCCCCAGCATTTT. Its protein is CASSELRPGNQPQHF.

This clone was observed a few times. The chain joins TRBV25-1 to TRBJ1-4; TRBD1 is a possible D gene (6 bases). CDR3 length: 12 residues. Trimming shortened V by 2 bases and J by 10 bases, and 8 bases separated the two germline ends. Germline lookup yields CDR1 MGHDK and CDR2 SYGVNS. The CDR3 spells CASSETRGKLFF. CDR3 nucleotides: TGTGCCAGCAGTGAAACCAGGGGAAAACTGTTTTTT.

The chain joins TRBV15 to TRBJ2-4; TRBD2 might be the D (6 bases). The CDR3 is 15 amino acids. From germline, CDR1 is LNHNV and CDR2 YYDKDF (reference sequence). Trimming took off 3 bases at V and 7 bases at J, with 16 bases between the two ends. The CDR3 spells CATSRKGGAENIQYF. The CDR3 nucleotides are TGTGCCACCAGCAGGAAAGGAGGGGCGGAGAACATTCAGTACTTC.

The chain uses TRBV27 and TRBJ2-3, with D possibly being TRBD1 (6 bases). The V end was cut by 3 bases, the J end by 0 bases, with 7 bases between. This CDR3 has 14 amino acids. The germline V gene has CDR1 MNHEY and CDR2 SMNVEV (reference sequence). CDR3 nucleotide sequence: TGTGCCAGCAGTTTTGGGGGCAGCACAGATACGCAGTATTTT. Translating gives CASSFGGSTDTQYF.

This chain joins TRBV6-6 and TRBJ1-1; possibly TRBD1 for D (5 bases). V lost 5 bases, J lost 0 bases, and 16 bases lay in between. The CDR3 contains 16 residues. The V gene's germline CDR1 is MNHNY and CDR2 SVGAGI (reference sequence). CDR3 sequence (DNA): TGTGCCAGCAGTCAGCGTGGGGCCAGGGTGAACACTGAAGCTTTCTTT. Protein product: CASSQRGARVNTEAFF.

In this sample, this clone turned up once. The chain is built from TRBV9 and TRBJ1-6; a possible D gene is TRBD1 (6 bases). Germline-derived CDR1 and CDR2 are SGDLS and YYNGEE. This CDR3 comprises 15 residues. Trimming stripped 4 bases from V and 9 bases from J, with 17 bases between. CDR3 DNA sequence: TGTGCCAGCAGCCCAGGCGGGGGGCCAAGTTCACCCCTCCACTTT. Protein product: CASSPGGGPSSPLHF.

This clone has just one count. This rearrangement joins TRBV7-9 to TRBJ1-5; the D gene is possibly TRBD1 (6 bases). This CDR3 has 14 residues. CDR1 is SEHNR, CDR2 FQNEAQ, per germline (reference sequence). With 6 bases removed from V and 7 bases from J, the gap between germline ends came to 16 bases. The CDR3 DNA reads TGTGCCAGCAGTGGGGGGGGCTTCGAACAGCCCCAGCATTTT. Translating it yields CASSGGGFEQPQHF.

The chain carries TRBV28 and TRBJ2-2; 8 bases map to TRBD2. In germline, CDR1 is MDHEN, CDR2 SYDVKM. Losses at the gene ends were 2 bases for V and 3 bases for J; bases not matched to a gene: 2. The CDR3 is 15 residues long. Here the CDR3 DNA reads TGTGCCAGCAGTTTAAAGCGGGAGTACACCGGGGAGCTGTTTTTT. It translates to CASSLKREYTGELFF.

The CDR3 sequence is CASSPTTGSTRAPGELFF. In DNA form, the CDR3 reads TGTGCCAGTAGTCCAACCACGGGTTCCACGCGAGCACCCGGGGAGCTGTTTTTT. The genes are TRBV19 and TRBJ2-2, with D unresolved. Germline lookup yields CDR1 LNHDA and CDR2 SQIVND (reference sequence). Deletions cut 5 bases from V and 6 bases from J, with 25 bases between. This CDR3 contains 18 residues. Together with reference TRBV19 and TRBJ2-2, the CDR3 gives the full variable domain: DGGITQSPKYLFRKEGQNVTLSCEQNLNHDAMYWYRQDPGQGLRLIYYSQIVNDFQKGDIAEGYSVSREKKESFPLTVTSAQKNPTAFYLCASSPTTGSTRAPGELFFGEGSRLTVL.

This chain uses TRBV27 with TRBJ1-2; unclear D gene. Germline V gene data show CDR1 as MNHEY and CDR2 as SMNVEV (reference sequence). V dropped 3 bases and J dropped 0 bases, with 5 bases sitting between them. CDR3 size: 13 residues. CDR3 sequence reads: CASSLSANYGYTF. In DNA, the CDR3 is TGTGCCAGCAGTTTGTCAGCTAACTATGGCTACACCTTC.